The 12 T cell receptor beta chains in this list originate from one sample, sequenced in a study of human T cells and chemical hapten exposure. Time point specified: patch test 2, 6 weeks after DPC sensitization. The treatment was: therapeutic diphenylcyclopropenone sensitization with weekly scalp DPC. MiXCR was run by TCRdb on the RACE reads, yielding one entry per CDR3 protein. The sample carries some 80,000 distinct CDR3 sequences, around 10% recorded once. Sequenced here: whole blood, sampled in connection with sensitization to the hapten diphenylcyclopropenone (DPC). These receptors all come from a man between 18 and 35 years old with alopecia areata. Some clones in this sample may be carry-over from other donors' samples.

The chain carries TRBV28 and TRBJ1-1, with D possibly being TRBD1 (6 bases). The CDR3 runs to 15 residues. CDR1 is MDHEN, CDR2 SYDVKM, per germline. Trimming shortened V by 7 bases and J by 1 base, and 16 bases separated the two germline ends. The DNA for the CDR3 is TGTGCCAGCACAGACAGGCCCTTCTCGAACACTGAAGCTTTCTTT. The encoded protein is CASTDRPFSNTEAFF.

The V and J genes are TRBV18 and TRBJ1-2; no clear D. The CDR3 runs 14 residues. Germline-derived CDR1 and CDR2 are KGHSH and LQKENI. Deletions cut 0 bases from V and 0 bases from J, with 5 bases between. The chain's CDR3 is CASSPPAPNYGYTF. CDR3 nucleotides: TGTGCCAGCTCACCACCAGCCCCTAACTATGGCTACACCTTC.

This clonotype appeared a few times. The chain recombines TRBV28 with TRBJ2-3; D unresolved. Trimming shortened V by 5 bases and J by 0 bases, and 3 bases separated the two germline ends. The germline V gene has CDR1 MDHEN and CDR2 SYDVKM. This CDR3 is 12 amino acids long. Here the CDR3 DNA reads TGTGCCAGCAGTGTTAGCACAGATACGCAGTATTTT. Translated, it gives CASSVSTDTQYF. Together with reference TRBV28 and TRBJ2-3, the CDR3 gives the full variable domain: DVKVTQSSRYLVKRTGEKVFLECVQDMDHENMFWYRQDPGLGLRLIYFSYDVKMKEKGDIPEGYSVSREKKERFSLILESASTNQTSMYLCASSVSTDTQYFGPGTRLTVL.

This clonotype was detected only a few times. The J gene is TRBJ1-4, the V gene TRBV3-1, with a tentative D call TRBD1 (6 bases). V lost 4 bases and J lost 6, with 18 bases in between. This CDR3 has 16 residues. Germline loops: CDR1 LGHDT, CDR2 YNNKEL (reference sequence). The CDR3 region is CASSPRGKLNYEKLFF. The CDR3 DNA follows: TGTGCCAGCAGCCCCAGGGGCAAGTTGAATTATGAAAAACTGTTTTTT. Full variable domain (missing parts from reference TRBV3-1 and TRBJ1-4): DTAVSQTPKYLVTQMGNDKSIKCEQNLGHDTMYWYKQDSKKFLKIMFSYNNKELIINETVPNRFSPKSPDKAHLNLHINSLELGDSAVYFCASSPRGKLNYEKLFFGSGTQLSVL.

This chain connects TRBV6-5 to TRBJ2-7, with D perhaps matching TRBD1 (5 bases). The CDR3 sequence is 14 residues long. Germline V gives CDR1 MNHEY, CDR2 SVGAGI. Trimming took off 7 bases at V and 0 bases at J, with 13 bases between the two ends. This CDR3 reads CASTFGRASYEQYV. The DNA for the CDR3 is TGTGCCAGCACCTTTGGCAGGGCCTCCTACGAGCAGTACGTC.

This clonotype occurred a few times. The V call is TRBV5-1, the J call TRBJ1-1; TRBD1 might be the D (5 bases). The CDR3 spans 13 residues. Per germline, CDR1 SGHRS and CDR2 YFSETQ. Trimming shortened V by 2 bases and J by 3 bases, and 8 bases separated the two germline ends. DNA of the CDR3: TGCGCCAGCAGCTTTACAGGCTACACTGAAGCTTTCTTT. This sequence encodes CASSFTGYTEAFF. The full variable domain, rest sourced from reference TRBV5-1 and TRBJ1-1, is KAGVTQTPRYLIKTRGQQVTLSCSPISGHRSVSWYQQTPGQGLQFLFEYFSETQRNKGNFPGRFSGRQFSNSRSEMNVSTLELGDSALYLCASSFTGYTEAFFGQGTRLTVV.

The chain carries TRBV5-5 and TRBJ2-7; perhaps TRBD1 as D (6 bases). Deletions cut 4 bases from V and 1 base from J, with 15 bases between. The germline gives CDR1 SGHKS, CDR2 YYEKEE (reference sequence). CDR3 length equals 15 residues. For the CDR3, the DNA is TGTGCCAGCAGCCTAGGGCCACAGGGTTCCTACGAGCAGTACTTC. This gives the protein CASSLGPQGSYEQYF.

J is TRBJ2-5 and V is TRBV7-2; the match to TRBD1 covers 8 bases. Unmatched junction bases numbered 5, after V lost 5 bases and J lost 3 bases. Germline V gene data show CDR1 as SGHTA and CDR2 as FQGNSA. The CDR3 extends over 14 amino acids. This CDR3 reads CASSRDRREETQYF. The CDR3 DNA is TGTGCCAGCAGCCGGGACAGGAGAGAAGAGACCCAGTACTTC.

This chain uses TRBV6-1 with TRBJ2-1; perhaps TRBD2 as D (7 bases). The CDR3 extends over 14 amino acids. V was cut by 6 bases and J by 6 bases, with 15 bases left in between. CDR1 MNHNS and CDR2 SASEGT come from the germline V gene. The CDR3 loop is CASRPGGPGNEQFF. The CDR3 coding sequence is TGTGCCAGCAGGCCCGGGGGGCCTGGCAATGAGCAGTTCTTC.

The CDR3 sequence is CASSARETQETQYF. Written as DNA, the CDR3 is TGTGCCAGCAGTGCCCGGGAGACACAAGAGACCCAGTACTTC. The V and J genes are TRBV6-5 and TRBJ2-5; D may be TRBD2 (6 bases). Trimming left V 5 bases short and J 2 bases short, with 12 bases between. This CDR3 region has 14 residues. Germline V gene lookup returns CDR1 MNHEY and CDR2 SVGAGI.

This clonotype was observed many times. The J gene is TRBJ2-7, the V gene TRBV7-9; no firm D call. V was pared by 0 bases and J by 6 bases, with 15 bases between. In germline, CDR1 is SEHNR, CDR2 FQNEAQ (reference sequence). The CDR3 extends over 15 amino acids. The CDR3 region is CASSLALGEVGEQYV. Written as DNA, the CDR3 is TGTGCCAGCAGCTTAGCTTTGGGCGAGGTCGGCGAGCAGTACGTC.

The rearrangement joins TRBV6-4 to TRBJ2-3; TRBD2 matches 9 bases. From germline, CDR1 is MRHNA and CDR2 SNTAGT. The CDR3 is made up of 14 amino acids. After removal of 2 bases from V and 3 bases from J, the junction contained 0 bases not matched to a gene. In DNA form, the CDR3 reads TGTGCCAGCAGTGACGCGGGGGGGACAGATACGCAGTATTTT. Translation: CASSDAGGTDTQYF.